The entry that follows covers one T cell receptor (beta chain) sequence. Its specificity is unknown. CDR3 length: 13 amino acids. CDR1 and CDR2 (germline): SGHRS, YFSETQ. V lost 7 bases, J lost 7 bases, and 7 bases stayed unmatched. This specimen belongs to a study of type 1 regulatory T cells. On the study more broadly: This in vitro CD4 product, T-allo10, is enriched for Tr1 cells and alloantigen-specific.

Study-level findings and limits: Tr1 cells had a more restricted TCR repertoire than non-Tr1 cells.

TCRdb re-called the reads through MiXCR, storing one row per CDR3 protein. In the table there are 60,000 to 75,000 distinct CDR3 sequences, less than 25% of which are singletons. The material sequenced was cultured type 1 regulatory T (Tr1) cells, either the whole culture or a sorted fraction (not recorded which). The TCR originated in a human donor in good health. This sequence joins TRBV5-1 and TRBJ2-2; TRBD2 matches 7 bases. This CDR3 reads CASSREGHGELFF. In nucleotides, the CDR3 is TGCGCCAGCTCCAGGGAGGGGCACGGGGAGCTGTTTTTT.